This is a list of T cell receptor beta chains from one sample in a study of blood T cells in healthy people across ages. TCRdb re-called the 5' RACE reads through MiXCR, storing one row per CDR3 protein. The sample lists over 950,000 distinct CDR3 sequences; roughly 51% were seen once. Specimen: blood. Receptors originate from a woman aged 60-70 years in good health. CDR3s include the opening cysteine and the closing phenylalanine or tryptophan. The order of the fields is J gene, D gene, V gene, clone size, CDR3 protein, CDR3 DNA. A D gene is named only where the DNA matches it firmly. Size is stated for part of the rows, as once, few or many counts, or as a class when the clone is expanded.

TRBJ2-3,TRBD2,TRBV20-1,.,CSATVLAGAYTDTQYF,TGCAGTGCTACTGTCTTAGCGGGAGCCTACACAGATACGCAGTATTTT
TRBJ2-7,TRBD1,TRBV20-1,.,CSAQRTGGVYEQYF,TGCAGTGCTCAGAGGACAGGGGGCGTCTACGAGCAGTACTTC
TRBJ1-1,.,TRBV30,few,CAWSVTLNTEAFF,TGTGCCTGGAGTGTCACATTGAACACTGAAGCTTTCTTT
TRBJ1-5,.,TRBV4-1,few,CASGQVMGQPQHF,TGCGCCAGCGGTCAGGTCATGGGGCAGCCCCAGCATTTT
TRBJ2-5,.,TRBV7-2,.,CASSLGGGGMPQETQYF,TGTGCCAGCAGCTTAGGGGGCGGCGGGATGCCACAAGAGACCCAGTACTTC
TRBJ2-7,.,TRBV29-1,.,CSVTLASFEQYF,TGCAGCGTTACCCTAGCGTCATTCGAGCAGTACTTC
TRBJ2-7,.,TRBV5-1,.,CASSLEATGYNEQYF,TGCGCCAGCAGCTTGGAAGCCACCGGTTACAATGAGCAGTACTTC
TRBJ1-2,.,TRBV6-6,.,CASSYIGEGYDYGYTF,TGTGCCAGCAGTTACATCGGGGAAGGCTATGACTATGGCTACACCTTC
TRBJ1-2,.,TRBV7-2,few,CASSPRGRHYGYTF,TGTGCCAGCAGCCCACGTGGCAGGCACTATGGCTACACCTTC
TRBJ2-5,.,TRBV28,few,CASIDTRETQYF,TGTGCCAGCATTGACACGCGGGAGACCCAGTACTTC
TRBJ1-2,.,TRBV3-1,.,CASSQDLAGYGYTF,TGTGCCAGCAGCCAAGATCTAGCGGGCTATGGCTACACCTTC
TRBJ2-1,.,TRBV4-1,few,CASSQLDGREQFF,TGCGCCAGCAGCCAACTGGACGGCAGGGAGCAGTTCTTC
TRBJ2-7,TRBD2,TRBV7-2,.,CASSRQLAGVTYGQYF,TGTGCCAGCAGTCGGCAACTAGCGGGCGTAACCTACGGGCAGTACTTC
TRBJ2-2,TRBD1,TRBV29-1,once,CSARQGTGELFF,TGCAGCGCCCGACAGGGGACCGGGGAGCTGTTTTTT
TRBJ2-7,.,TRBV4-3,.,CASSQDHGGSPYEQYF,TGCGCCAGCAGCCAAGATCACGGTGGAAGCCCCTACGAGCAGTACTTC
TRBJ2-5,.,TRBV12-3/TRBV12-4,.,CASNGDGKIQETQYF,TGTGCCAGCAATGGGGACGGAAAAATCCAAGAGACCCAGTACTTC
TRBJ2-3,TRBD2,TRBV5-1,.,CASSWGTSVSQYF,TGCGCCAGCAGCTGGGGAACTAGCGTTTCGCAGTATTTT
TRBJ2-2,.,TRBV7-9,few,CASSLRGNTGELFF,TGTGCCAGCAGCTTAAGGGGTAACACCGGGGAGCTGTTTTTT
TRBJ2-7,.,TRBV11-2,.,CASSLQQYEQYF,TGTGCCAGCAGCTTACAACAGTACGAGCAGTACTTC
TRBJ2-7,TRBD1,TRBV30,.,CAWSVVDRVSYEQYF,TGTGCCTGGAGTGTTGTGGACAGGGTTTCCTACGAGCAGTACTTC
TRBJ1-1,.,TRBV5-6,once,CASSRPPNGLEAFF,TGTGCCAGCAGCCGGCCCCCCAATGGTCTTGAAGCTTTCTTT
TRBJ1-4,TRBD1,TRBV4-3,.,CASSPGTDWTNEKLFF,TGCGCCAGCAGCCCGGGGACAGATTGGACTAATGAAAAACTGTTTTTT
TRBJ2-3,.,TRBV27,few,CASRLLPDGLVDTQYF,TGTGCCAGCAGGCTACTCCCCGACGGTTTAGTAGATACGCAGTATTTT
TRBJ2-3,.,TRBV12-3/TRBV12-4,many,CASSADPPNTQYF,TGTGCCAGCAGTGCGGACCCCCCAAATACGCAGTATTTT
TRBJ2-1,TRBD2,TRBV6-5,.,CASSYRTSGSNEQFF,TGTGCCAGCAGTTACCGGACTAGCGGGAGCAATGAGCAGTTCTTC
TRBJ2-7,.,TRBV20-1,few,CSASTLGSSYEQYF,TGCAGTGCCAGTACCCTCGGTAGCTCCTACGAGCAGTACTTC
TRBJ2-3,.,TRBV7-2,many,CASSLGAGIFTDTQYF,TGTGCCAGCAGCTTAGGGGCAGGAATTTTCACAGATACGCAGTATTTT
TRBJ2-7,.,TRBV6-2/TRBV6-3,.,CASIRSAGPYEQYF,TGTGCCAGCATACGGTCAGCAGGCCCGTACGAGCAGTACTTC
TRBJ1-2,.,TRBV7-9,.,CASSSAGYGYTF,TGTGCCAGCAGCTCGGCAGGGTATGGCTACACCTTC
TRBJ2-1,.,TRBV28,.,CASSPYRKKNIYNEQFF,TGTGCCAGCAGTCCATACAGGAAAAAAAATATCTACAATGAGCAGTTCTTC
TRBJ2-3,TRBD2,TRBV5-1,.,CASRSGLAGTDTQYF,TGCGCCAGCAGAAGCGGACTAGCGGGCACAGATACGCAGTATTTT
TRBJ2-7,TRBD1,TRBV6-5,.,CASSRRPDRDYEQYF,TGTGCCAGCAGTAGGAGGCCCGACAGGGACTACGAGCAGTACTTC
TRBJ2-6,TRBD1,TRBV4-1,.,CASSQGAGQGALGANVLTF,TGCGCCAGCAGCCAAGGGGCAGGACAGGGGGCGTTAGGGGCCAACGTCCTGACTTTC
TRBJ2-7,TRBD2,TRBV20-1,many,CSATRGSTTYEQYF,TGCAGTGCCACGCGCGGGAGTACCACCTACGAGCAGTACTTC
TRBJ2-1,TRBD2,TRBV20-1,.,CCARDLSGLANEQFF,TGCTGTGCTAGAGATCTCTCGGGACTAGCGAATGAGCAGTTCTTC
TRBJ1-6,.,TRBV12-3/TRBV12-4,.,CASSLWRSTINSPLHF,TGTGCCAGCAGTTTATGGAGATCTACCATTAATTCACCCCTCCACTTT
TRBJ2-1,.,TRBV29-1,few,CSVEGDGSYNEQFF,TGCAGCGTTGAGGGGGATGGGAGTTACAATGAGCAGTTCTTC
TRBJ2-3,.,TRBV25-1,.,CASSEYSPDTQYF,TGTGCCAGCAGTGAATATAGCCCAGATACGCAGTATTTT
TRBJ2-1,TRBD2,TRBV5-6,.,CASSELAGGNNEQFF,TGTGCCAGCAGCGAGCTAGCGGGAGGGAACAATGAGCAGTTCTTC
TRBJ1-2,.,TRBV6-1,.,CASILVQARKYGYTF,TGTGCCAGCATCTTAGTTCAGGCGCGCAAGTATGGCTACACCTTC
TRBJ2-1,TRBD2,TRBV29-1,.,CSVVTPSGRALNEQFF,TGCAGCGTAGTTACTCCTAGCGGGAGGGCCCTCAATGAGCAGTTCTTC
TRBJ2-1,.,TRBV7-9,few,CASSPRSFSYNEQFF,TGTGCCAGCAGCCCCCGCTCATTCTCCTACAATGAGCAGTTCTTC
TRBJ2-3,TRBD2,TRBV20-1,once,CSARGTTITDTQYF,TGCAGTGCCAGAGGGACTACCATCACAGATACGCAGTATTTT
TRBJ2-3,.,TRBV18,.,CASSNGLLTDTQYF,TGTGCCAGCTCCAACGGACTGCTCACAGATACGCAGTATTTT
TRBJ2-7,.,TRBV5-1,many,CASSLSGAYEQYF,TGTGCCAGCAGCTTGTCAGGGGCCTACGAGCAGTACTTC
TRBJ2-7,.,TRBV5-1,.,CASSLGGMDYEQYF,TGCGCCAGCAGCTTGGGGGGAATGGACTACGAGCAGTACTTC
TRBJ2-7,.,TRBV7-2,many,CASSLGGSGSYEQYF,TGTGCCAGCAGCTTAGGCGGAAGTGGCTCCTACGAGCAGTACTTC
TRBJ2-7,.,TRBV7-3,.,CASRVRGGTPYEQYF,TGTGCCAGCAGGGTACGGGGCGGAACCCCCTACGAGCAGTACTTC
TRBJ2-7,TRBD1,TRBV6-6,.,CASLDRGSSYEQYF,TGTGCCAGCCTGGACAGGGGAAGCTCCTACGAGCAGTACTTC
TRBJ1-2,.,TRBV7-2,.,CASSPDDVYGYTF,TGTGCCAGCAGCCCGGACGACGTATATGGCTACACCTTC
TRBJ2-5,.,TRBV3-1,.,CASSLFGTQYF,TGTGCCAGCAGCCTATTCGGGACCCAGTACTTC
TRBJ1-4,TRBD1,TRBV29-1,.,CSVVGTGHEKLFF,TGCAGCGTTGTGGGGACAGGGCATGAAAAACTGTTTTTT
TRBJ2-3,.,TRBV4-2,.,CASSQSELDTQYF,TGTGCCAGCAGCCAAAGCGAGTTAGATACGCAGTATTTT
TRBJ2-6,.,TRBV29-1,few,CSVALGATGANVLTF,TGCAGCGTTGCTTTGGGGGCGACTGGGGCCAACGTCCTGACTTTC
TRBJ2-7,.,TRBV15,.,CATSKDIHYEQYF,TGTGCCACCAGCAAAGACATACACTACGAGCAGTACTTC
TRBJ2-3,.,TRBV24-1,.,CATSDIGRVGTDTQYF,TGTGCCACCAGTGATATCGGCAGGGTTGGCACAGATACGCAGTATTTT
TRBJ2-7,.,TRBV13,few,CASSSQKRVWGNLGGSEQYF,TGTGCCAGCAGCTCCCAGAAACGGGTTTGGGGAAACCTGGGTGGATCCGAGCAGTACTTC
TRBJ1-2,.,TRBV6-5,.,CASSLRGVHGYTF,TGTGCCAGCAGTTTAAGAGGGGTCCATGGCTACACCTTC